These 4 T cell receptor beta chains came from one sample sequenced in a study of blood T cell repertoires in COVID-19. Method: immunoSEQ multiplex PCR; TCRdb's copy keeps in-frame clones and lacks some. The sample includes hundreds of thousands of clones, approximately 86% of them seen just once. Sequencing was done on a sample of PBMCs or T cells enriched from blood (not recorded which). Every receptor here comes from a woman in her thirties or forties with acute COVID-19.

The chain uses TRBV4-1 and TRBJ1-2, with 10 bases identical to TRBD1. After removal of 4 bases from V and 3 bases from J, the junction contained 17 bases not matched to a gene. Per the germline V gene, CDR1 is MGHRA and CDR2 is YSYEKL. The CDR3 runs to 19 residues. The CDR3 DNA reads TGCGCCAGCAGCCCGAGTCCGGACAGGGGGAGGAGTAGTGACTATGGCTACACCTTC. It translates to CASSPSPDRGRSSDYGYTF.

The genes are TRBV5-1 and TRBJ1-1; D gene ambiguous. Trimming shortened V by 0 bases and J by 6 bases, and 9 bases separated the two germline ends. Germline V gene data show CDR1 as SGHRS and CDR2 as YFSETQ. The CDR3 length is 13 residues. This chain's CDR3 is CASSLDVHSEAFF. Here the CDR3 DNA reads TGCGCCAGCAGCTTGGATGTTCATTCTGAAGCTTTCTTT.

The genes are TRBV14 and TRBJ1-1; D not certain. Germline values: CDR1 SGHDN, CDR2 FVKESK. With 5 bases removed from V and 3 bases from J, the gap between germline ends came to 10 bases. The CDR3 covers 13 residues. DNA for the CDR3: TGTGCCAGCAGCATCCGGTCGTACACTGAAGCTTTCTTT. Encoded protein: CASSIRSYTEAFF.

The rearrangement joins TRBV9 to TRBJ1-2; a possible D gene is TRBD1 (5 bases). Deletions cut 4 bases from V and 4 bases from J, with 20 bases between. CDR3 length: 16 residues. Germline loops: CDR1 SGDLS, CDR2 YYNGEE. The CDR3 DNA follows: TGTGCCAGCAGCCCAAGCGGGGACGCTGGGGGCTATGGCTACACCTTC. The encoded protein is CASSPSGDAGGYGYTF.